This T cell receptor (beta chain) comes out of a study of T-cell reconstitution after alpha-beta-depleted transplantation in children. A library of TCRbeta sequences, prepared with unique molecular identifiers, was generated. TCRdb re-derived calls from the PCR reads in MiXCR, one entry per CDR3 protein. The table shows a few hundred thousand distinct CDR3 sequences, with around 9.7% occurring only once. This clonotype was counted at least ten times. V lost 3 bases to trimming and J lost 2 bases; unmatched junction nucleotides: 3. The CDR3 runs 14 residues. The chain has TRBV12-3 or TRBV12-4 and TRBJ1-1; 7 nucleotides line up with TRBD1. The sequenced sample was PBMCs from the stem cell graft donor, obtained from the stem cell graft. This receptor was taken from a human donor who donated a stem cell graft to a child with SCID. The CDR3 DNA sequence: TGTGCCAGCAGTTTCGACAGGGTTAACACTGAAGCTTTCTTT. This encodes CASSFDRVNTEAFF.